This T cell receptor beta chain is drawn from a study of beta chain features in type 1 diabetes. Study-wide points: TCRB CDR3s from Type 1 diabetes patients were moderately but significantly shorter in all four CD4+ subsets.

This clone was recorded a few times. Antigen: not known. As every portion of the isolated RNA was reverse transcribed, the sequencing read expressed TCRB transcripts. The protocol was immunoSEQ multiplex PCR, while the TCRdb copy is restricted to in-frame clones and leaves out a portion. This sample has about 660,000 clones; more than 13% occur once, and the top ten carry roughly 0.04%. Germline V gene data show CDR1 as SGHTA and CDR2 as FQGTGA. The CDR3 is made up of 13 amino acids. V dropped 5 bases and J dropped 10; count of bases not matched to a gene: 5. The sequencing input was naive CD4+ T cells from blood. This sequence was found in a man in his late teens or twenties with type 1 diabetes. This chain joins TRBV7-3 and TRBJ1-6; 7 nucleotides line up with TRBD1. The DNA for the CDR3 is TGTGCCAGCAGCGTGACAGGGATCTCACCCCTCCACTTT. Translated: CASSVTGISPLHF. The full variable domain, rest sourced from reference TRBV7-3 and TRBJ1-6, is GAGVSQTPSNKVTEKGKYVELRCDPISGHTALYWYRQSLGQGPEFLIYFQGTGAADDSGLPNDRFFAVRPEGSVSTLKIQRTERGDSAVYLCASSVTGISPLHFGNGTRLTVT.